The 9 T cell receptor beta chains below all came from one sample that was sequenced in a study of T cells expressing NK-cell markers. Reanalyzing the 5' RACE reads, TCRdb keeps one entry per CDR3 protein, without DNA. The data include roughly 430,000 distinct CDR3 sequences; the top ten clones carry roughly 8%. The sample consisted of blood T cells: a sorted CD56 or NKG2C T cell subset, CD4+ or CD8+ T cells, or bulk PBMC T cells (not recorded which). The origin of the receptors is a woman aged 18 to 69 in good health.

The rearrangement joins TRBV27 to TRBJ2-3. The germline CDR1 and CDR2 sequences are MNHEY and SMNVEV (reference sequence). This CDR3 has 13 amino acids. CDR3 sequence: CASRITLTDTQYF.

The rearrangement links TRBV3-1 to TRBJ2-3; there is no DNA to check the TCRdb D call of TRBD1. CDR1 is LGHDT and CDR2 is YNNKEL in the germline V gene (reference sequence). CDR3 size: 15 residues. The CDR3 is CASSQGGGSTDTQYF.

This chain joins TRBV5-1 and TRBJ1-6; with no DNA, the TCRdb D assignment of TRBD1 cannot be verified. Germline V lookup: CDR1 SGHRS, CDR2 YFSETQ. CDR3 size: 14 residues. The CDR3 spells CASSQGQGGSPLHF.

V is TRBV20-1 and J is TRBJ1-1. This CDR3 spans 13 amino acids. Germline V CDR1 and CDR2: DFQATT, SNEGSKA (reference sequence). The CDR3 loop is CSARSWTIAEAFF.

The rearrangement links TRBV4-3 to TRBJ2-3. The CDR3 loop spans 14 amino acids. The germline CDR1 and CDR2 sequences are LGHNA and YSLEER. The CDR3 loop reads CASSNVLAGDTQYF.

The gene calls are TRBV29-1 and TRBJ2-7; TCRdb names TRBD2, which stays unverified in the absence of DNA. The CDR3 is 14 residues long. Germline V gene lookup returns CDR1 SQVTM and CDR2 ANQGSEA. CDR3 sequence: CSVERGLGTYEQYF.

The gene calls are TRBV25-1 and TRBJ1-2. In germline, CDR1 is MGHDK, CDR2 SYGVNS. The CDR3 loop spans 14 amino acids. CDR3 amino acids: CASSDRLNNYGYTF.

V gene TRBV12-3 or TRBV12-4 combines with J gene TRBJ2-1; TCRdb's D gene call, TRBD2, goes unchecked for lack of DNA. This CDR3 is 15 amino acids long. The CDR3 reads CASSWVAGVNNEQFF.

The chain combines TRBV5-1 with TRBJ2-5. The CDR3 spans 14 residues. Looked up from germline, CDR1 is SGHRS and CDR2 is YFSETQ. CDR3 region: CASSPPRPSGTQYF.